The 14 T cell receptor beta chains reported below all come from one sample, sequenced in a study of kidney transplant recipient with SARS-CoV-2 infection. Via MiXCR, TCRdb re-called the reads, giving one row per CDR3 protein. The data hold roughly 230,000 distinct CDR3 sequences, with more than 25% observed a single time. Material: a blood sample, obtained at baseline and around day 110 from a kidney transplant recipient. The receptors were gathered from a male patient aged 25-45 years who had COVID-19 and was a kidney transplant recipient. Some T cells may arise from the graft donor.

This clonotype came up many times. The chain uses TRBV6-4 and TRBJ2-2; TRBD1 matches 9 bases. The CDR3 extends over 14 amino acids. Germline V gives CDR1 MRHNA, CDR2 SNTAGT. J gave up 6 bases and V 4 bases, and 3 bases lay outside the gene matches. The CDR3 reads CASSGTGDSGELFF. DNA of the CDR3: TGTGCCAGCAGTGGGACAGGGGACTCCGGGGAGCTGTTTTTT.

The sample holds a few counts of this clonotype. The junction and the germline gene differ at one end; a read error may be behind it. V and J are TRBV14 and TRBJ1-3; possibly TRBD1 for D (6 bases). This CDR3 contains 16 residues. Germline loops: CDR1 SGHDN, CDR2 FVKESK. CDR3 in DNA: TGTGCCAGCAGCCGACCACAGGGAACGTTAGGAAACATCATATATTTT. Amino acids: CASSRPQGTLGNIIYF. The whole variable domain, filled in from reference TRBV14 and TRBJ1-3, reads EAGVTQFPSHSVIEKGQTVTLRCDPISGHDNLYWYRRVMGKEIKFLLHFVKESKQDESGMPNNRFLAERTGGTYSTLKVQPAELEDSGVYFCASSRPQGTLGNIIYFGEGSWLTVV.

The sample holds many counts of this clonotype. The J gene is TRBJ1-1, the V gene TRBV6-5; D unclear. Trimming shortened V by 2 bases and J by 7 bases, and 5 bases separated the two germline ends. CDR3 length: 11 amino acids. In germline, CDR1 is MNHEY, CDR2 SVGAGI. This chain's CDR3 is CASSYEYEAFF. The CDR3 region has the DNA TGTGCCAGCAGTTACGAGTATGAAGCTTTCTTT.

This clonotype was seen many times. The chain recombines TRBV29-1 with TRBJ2-2; 10 bases align to TRBD2. The CDR3 spans 16 residues. The trim removed 6 bases at V and 6 bases at J, leaving 13 bases unmatched. Germline values: CDR1 SQVTM, CDR2 ANQGSEA. The CDR3 region is CSVLRSGGARAGELFF. As DNA, the CDR3 is TGCAGCGTGCTGCGGAGCGGGGGGGCCAGAGCCGGGGAGCTGTTTTTT.

Ten or more counts support this clonotype. This chain uses TRBV3-1 with TRBJ2-6; 9 nucleotides line up with TRBD1. Trimming removed 7 bases from V and 0 bases from J; junction bases left unmatched: 7. Per the germline V gene, CDR1 is LGHDT and CDR2 is YNNKEL (reference sequence). The CDR3 has 17 amino acids. The CDR3 sequence: CASTLDRGSSGANVLTF. The CDR3 DNA follows: TGTGCCAGCACCTTGGACAGGGGCAGCTCTGGGGCCAACGTCCTGACTTTC.

This clonotype was observed a handful of times. The V call is TRBV19, the J call TRBJ1-2; D is uncertain. Germline CDR1 reads LNHDA; CDR2 reads SQIVND (reference sequence). Trimming shortened V by 4 bases and J by 4 bases, and 22 bases separated the two germline ends. The length of the CDR3 is 17 residues. CDR3 coding DNA: TGTGCCAGTAGTAAAAGGGAGACAAATCGAAAGACCTATGGCTACACCTTC. This encodes CASSKRETNRKTYGYTF.

The table lists this clonotype with many counts. The V and J genes are TRBV7-2 and TRBJ2-7; D is uncertain. This CDR3 comprises 14 residues. V was clipped by 0 bases and J by 1 base, with 7 bases between them. CDR1 and CDR2 from the germline V gene are SGHTA and FQGNSA. CDR3 coding DNA: TGTGCCAGCAGCTTAGCTCCTCTTTCCTACGAGCAGTACTTC. Its protein is CASSLAPLSYEQYF.

There are many counts of this clonotype. The CDR3 region is CASSKKAPISIRTEAFF. In DNA, the CDR3 is TGTGCCAGCAGCAAAAAGGCTCCCATTTCAATTCGCACTGAAGCTTTCTTT. The chain carries TRBV3-1 and TRBJ1-1; D uncertain. The CDR3 has 17 amino acids. Deletions cut 5 bases from V and 4 bases from J, with 23 bases between. CDR1 is LGHDT and CDR2 is YNNKEL in the germline V gene (reference sequence).

This clonotype was observed at least ten times. CDR3 residues: CASSRESPISGLTGELFF. The CDR3 DNA reads as TGTGCCAGCAGCAGGGAAAGTCCCATTTCAGGCTTGACCGGGGAGCTGTTTTTT. The chain links TRBV3-1 to TRBJ2-2, with D uncertain. In germline, CDR1 is LGHDT, CDR2 YNNKEL (reference sequence). The V end lost 5 bases, the J end lost 5 bases, and 24 bases lay between the germline ends. The CDR3 is made up of 18 amino acids.

Concerning this clonotype itself: This may be a read error: a much more frequent sequence differs by one nucleotide. J is TRBJ1-1 and V is TRBV9; no clear D. Looked up from germline, CDR1 is SGDLS and CDR2 is YYNGEE. CDR3 size: 18 residues. V gave up 4 bases and J gave up 1 base, with 23 bases separating them. The CDR3 nucleotides are TGTGCCAGCAGCCCCCCATCCCGGCTTTTTAACAGGAACACTGAAGCTTTCTTT. Residues: CASSPPSRLFNRNTEAFF.

This clonotype has ten or more counts. The chain joins TRBV11-1 to TRBJ2-5, with D perhaps matching TRBD1 (5 bases). The CDR3 runs to 14 residues. The germline gives CDR1 SGHAT, CDR2 FQDESV (reference sequence). The germline V and J ends were trimmed by 3 bases and 4 bases, with 12 bases remaining between them. CDR3 loop: CASSFEGAGETQYF. CDR3 nucleotides: TGTGCCAGCAGCTTCGAAGGGGCAGGAGAGACCCAGTACTTC.

The V gene is TRBV6-5, the J gene TRBJ2-3; D is perhaps TRBD2 (6 bases). CDR3 length equals 16 residues. Germline V gene data show CDR1 as MNHEY and CDR2 as SVGAGI. Between the trimmed V and J ends, which lost 2 bases and 3 bases, there was a span of 15 bases. DNA for the CDR3: TGTGCCAGCAGTTACGAGGAGGGAAAAGAGACAGATACGCAGTATTTT. Residues: CASSYEEGKETDTQYF.

This clonotype was seen many times. The chain combines TRBV30 with TRBJ2-1; perhaps TRBD2 as D (6 bases). Trimming removed 4 bases at V and 9 bases at J, with 22 bases between. The CDR3 consists of 15 residues. Germline V lookup: CDR1 GTSNPN, CDR2 SVGIG (reference sequence). The chain's CDR3 is CAWTQYWGERSEQFF. The DNA for the CDR3 is TGTGCCTGGACCCAATATTGGGGGGAGAGAAGTGAGCAGTTCTTC.

A note on this clonotype: This may stem from a read error, because a much larger clone lies one nucleotide away. The rearrangement uses TRBV10-2 and TRBJ1-2; D uncertain. This CDR3 spans 17 amino acids. The germline CDR1 and CDR2 sequences are WSHSY and SAAADI. This CDR3 is CTSSFLITSRKTYGYTF. The CDR3 DNA sequence: TGCACCAGCAGTTTCCTTATCACTTCTAGAAAGACCTATGGCTACACCTTC.